This T cell receptor beta chain is drawn from a study of vaccination effects on CD4 cells after COVID-19. Broader study findings: Of the vaccine-induced clones from healthy vaccinees, merely 1 of 255 recognized common cold coronaviruses as well.

CDR3 length equals 15 residues. The ends were cut back, 1 base at V and 6 bases at J, with 12 bases in the middle. Germline lookup yields CDR1 LGHDT and CDR2 YNNKEL (reference sequence). Assay: immunoSEQ multiplex PCR; the TCRdb copy retains only in-frame clones and omits some. The table includes about 70,000 clones, roughly 80% detected once. Prior to sequencing, the ViraFEST assay stimulated PBMC with viral peptide pools, which expanded the antigen-specific CD4+ T cells. Cultured cells yielded isolated CD4+ T cells after less than 11 days. Each vaccine recipient was nucleocapsid antibody negative and had no prior SARS-CoV-2 infection. Half of the medium was exchanged for IL-2 medium on both days 3 and 7. The table lists this clone with a few counts. Its antigen is currently unknown.

This chain joins TRBV3-1 (or the pseudogene TRBV3-2) and TRBJ2-2; tentatively, D is TRBD2 (7 bases). Source: CD4+ T cells from PBMCs cultured with SARS-CoV-2 spike peptides, taken before COVID-19 vaccination. This TCR was sampled from a human donor who received a COVID-19 vaccine. The CDR3 bases are TGTGCCAGCAGCCAAGGAGGGGGAGGGGCCGGGGAGCTGTTTTTT. The encoded protein is CASSQGGGGAGELFF.